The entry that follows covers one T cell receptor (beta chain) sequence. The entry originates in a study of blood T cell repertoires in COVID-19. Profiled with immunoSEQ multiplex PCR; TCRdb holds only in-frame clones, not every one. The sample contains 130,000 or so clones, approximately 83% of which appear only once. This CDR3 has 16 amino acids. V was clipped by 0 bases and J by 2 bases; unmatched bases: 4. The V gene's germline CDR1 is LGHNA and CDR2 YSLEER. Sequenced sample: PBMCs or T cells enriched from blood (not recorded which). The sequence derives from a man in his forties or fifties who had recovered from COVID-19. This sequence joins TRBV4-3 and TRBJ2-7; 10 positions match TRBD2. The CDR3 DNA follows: TGCGCCAGCAGCCAAGAGCCGGGACTAGCGACCTACGAGCAGTACTTC. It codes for CASSQEPGLATYEQYF.